One and the same sample provided the 29 T cell receptor beta chains below, sequenced in a study of identical twins (TCRdb year 2016). Library prep was done by 5' RACE. TCRdb records Illumina HiSeq 2000 as the sequencer. The public reads were reanalyzed by TCRdb: fastp trimming at Q25, MiXCR alignment, in-frame beta chains only. Each entry is one CDR3 protein sequence, shown with its most common DNA and genes. This sample is represented by roughly 630,000 distinct CDR3 sequences; about 7.6% of them were singletons. The ten largest clones take up 1.6% of the sample. These data also formed part of another study, on yellow fever vaccine responses in identical twins.

The material sequenced was PBMCs. The receptors here all came from a woman aged 18 to 35 in good health.

The chain couples TRBV6-1 to TRBJ2-3, with D perhaps given as TRBD1 or TRBD2 (5 bases each). With 2 bases removed from V and 5 bases from J, the gap between germline ends came to 17 bases. This CDR3 is built from 16 residues. Germline V lookup: CDR1 MNHNS, CDR2 SASEGT. The CDR3 DNA follows: TGTGCCAGCAGTGAAAATGGCGGACCGAGGGGAGATACGCAGTATTTT. It yields the protein CASSENGGPRGDTQYF.

This clonotype has a count of ten or more. The chain is built from TRBV28 and TRBJ2-2; D is undetermined. The CDR3 runs 13 residues. The V end was cut by 2 bases, the J end by 3 bases, with 4 bases between. Germline CDR1 reads MDHEN; CDR2 reads SYDVKM. The CDR3 region has the DNA TGTGCCAGCAGTTTAATACACACCGGGGAGCTGTTTTTT. Its translation is CASSLIHTGELFF.

The chain employs TRBV7-9 and TRBJ1-5; unclear D gene. The CDR3 loop spans 14 amino acids. Trimming removed 5 bases at V and 5 bases at J, with 13 bases between. Per the germline V gene, CDR1 is SEHNR and CDR2 is FQNEAQ (reference sequence). CDR3 nucleotides: TGTGCCAGCAGCCAGTTGGGCAGTGATCAGCCCCAGCATTTT. This encodes CASSQLGSDQPQHF. Full variable domain (remainder filled in from reference TRBV7-9 and TRBJ1-5): DTGVSQNPRHKITKRGQNVTFRCDPISEHNRLYWYRQTLGQGPEFLTYFQNEAQLEKSRLLSDRFSAERPKGSFSTLEIQRTEQGDSAMYLCASSQLGSDQPQHFGDGTRLSIL.

This clonotype was seen only a few times. The J gene is TRBJ1-6, the V gene TRBV29-1; D ambiguous. CDR1 is SQVTM and CDR2 is ANQGSEA in the germline V gene. This CDR3 has 13 residues. V shed 5 bases and J shed 0 bases, with 5 bases lying between them. CDR3 protein: CSVRSSYNSPLHF. The CDR3 nucleotides are TGCAGCGTTAGGTCCTCCTATAATTCACCCCTCCACTTT. Complete variable domain (other parts from reference TRBV29-1 and TRBJ1-6): SAVISQKPSRDICQRGTSLTIQCQVDSQVTMMFWYRQQPGQSLTLIATANQGSEATYESGFVIDKFPISRPNLTFSTLTVSNMSPEDSSIYLCSVRSSYNSPLHFGNGTRLTVT.

This clonotype was observed a handful of times. The chain uses TRBV2 and TRBJ2-7; TRBD1 is a possible D gene (5 bases). The CDR3 totals 13 residues. Trimming pared 4 bases from V and 3 bases from J, leaving 10 bases between. Germline V gene lookup returns CDR1 SNHLY and CDR2 FYNNEI. CDR3 in amino acids: CASSGQYVYEQYV. In DNA form, the CDR3 reads TGTGCCAGCAGTGGACAGTACGTCTACGAGCAGTACGTC.

Details on this clonotype: One end of the junction is discordant with germline, which a read error may explain. This chain joins TRBV28 and TRBJ2-2, with 9 bases aligning to TRBD2. The CDR3 has 14 amino acids. Germline V gives CDR1 MDHEN, CDR2 SYDVKM. The CDR3, as DNA: TGTGCCGGCAGGCCAGCGGGAGGCACCGGGGAGCTGTTTTTT. Its protein is CAGRPAGGTGELFF.

This clonotype has ten or more counts. This chain connects TRBV20-1 to TRBJ2-1, with D perhaps matching TRBD2 (5 bases). Looked up from germline, CDR1 is DFQATT and CDR2 is SNEGSKA (reference sequence). V was trimmed by 2 bases and J by 10 bases, leaving 18 bases between them. CDR3 length: 14 amino acids. The CDR3 reads CSARLRVPMQEQFF. As DNA, the CDR3 is TGCAGTGCTAGACTGCGGGTGCCTATGCAGGAGCAGTTCTTC.

This clonotype was seen at least ten times. The chain carries TRBV27 and TRBJ1-6; 9 bases agree with TRBD1. Germline V gene lookup returns CDR1 MNHEY and CDR2 SMNVEV (reference sequence). There are 14 residues in the CDR3. The ends lost 5 bases at V and 8 bases at J; junction bases unmatched: 4. The DNA for the CDR3 is TGTGCCAGCAGTCTGGGACAGGGATATTCACCCCTCCACTTT. Its protein product is CASSLGQGYSPLHF.

This clonotype was found many times. The V and J genes are TRBV5-1 and TRBJ1-1; TRBD1 is a possible D gene (5 bases). Germline-derived CDR1 and CDR2 are SGHRS and YFSETQ. With 0 bases removed from V and 6 bases from J, the gap between germline ends came to 12 bases. The CDR3 covers 14 residues. CDR3 bases: TGCGCCAGCAGCTTGGGGGACCGATTATCTGAAGCTTTCTTT. Translated, it gives CASSLGDRLSEAFF.

In this sample, this clonotype turned up a few times. The rearrangement uses TRBV11-3 and TRBJ2-2, with D perhaps matching TRBD2 (6 bases). Germline V gene data show CDR1 as SGHNT and CDR2 as YENEEA. Deletions cut 3 bases from V and 8 bases from J, with 16 bases between. The CDR3 is made up of 15 amino acids. Here the CDR3 reads CASSFLDGSNGELFF. The CDR3, as DNA: TGTGCCAGCAGCTTCTTGGACGGGAGTAATGGGGAGCTGTTTTTT.

This clonotype was counted a few times. The genes are TRBV20-1 and TRBJ1-3, with D tentatively TRBD1 (6 bases). CDR3 length: 14 residues. The germline V gene has CDR1 DFQATT and CDR2 SNEGSKA (reference sequence). V lost 0 bases, J lost 3 bases, and 9 bases lay in between. The DNA for the CDR3 is TGCAGTGCTAGAGATAGGGGGTTTGGAAACACCATATATTTT. Its translation is CSARDRGFGNTIYF.

This clonotype turned up a few times. The gene calls are TRBV6-1 and TRBJ2-1; 9 nucleotides match TRBD2. The CDR3 covers 14 residues. Germline V gives CDR1 MNHNS, CDR2 SASEGT. After removal of 5 bases from V and 5 bases from J, the junction contained 4 bases not matched to a gene. CDR3 DNA sequence: TGTGCCAGCAGTATAAGCGGGGGGCACAATGAGCAGTTCTTC. It translates to CASSISGGHNEQFF.

Ten or more counts support this clonotype. The chain has TRBV5-8 and TRBJ2-5, with D possibly called TRBD1 or TRBD2 (6 bases each). Germline V lookup: CDR1 SGHTS, CDR2 YDEGEE. The V end lost 4 bases, the J end lost 1 base, and 20 bases lay between the germline ends. The CDR3 length is 17 residues. The CDR3: CASSHQQWGALQETQYF. In DNA form, the CDR3 reads TGTGCCAGCAGCCACCAACAGTGGGGGGCACTCCAAGAGACCCAGTACTTC.

This clonotype was recorded many times. The V gene is TRBV3-1, the J gene TRBJ1-6; D remains unclear. The CDR3 contains 13 residues. V was trimmed by 8 bases and J by 6 bases, leaving 11 bases between them. Germline loops: CDR1 LGHDT, CDR2 YNNKEL (reference sequence). CDR3 nucleotides: TGTGCCAGCGGAGAAGTTTCTAATTCACCCCTCCACTTT. It translates to CASGEVSNSPLHF.

This clonotype was observed at least ten times. This sequence joins TRBV5-1 and TRBJ2-5; a weak D match, TRBD1 (6 bases). Per the germline V gene, CDR1 is SGHRS and CDR2 is YFSETQ. CDR3 length equals 13 residues. The V end lost 3 bases, the J end lost 5 bases, and 11 bases lay between the germline ends. CDR3 region: CASSSQGRETQYF. DNA for the CDR3: TGCGCCAGCAGCTCACAGGGACGGGAGACCCAGTACTTC.

This clonotype appeared many times. The chain employs TRBV20-1 and TRBJ2-7, with 11 bases fitting TRBD1. CDR1 is DFQATT and CDR2 is SNEGSKA in the germline V gene (reference sequence). The trim removed 5 bases at V and 4 bases at J, leaving 10 bases unmatched. This CDR3 contains 15 residues. In DNA, the CDR3 is TGCAGTGCTCTCACCGGACAGGGGGCTATTTACGAGCAGTACGTC. Translated, it gives CSALTGQGAIYEQYV.

The chain uses TRBV15 and TRBJ2-3; 9 bases are a match to TRBD1. This CDR3 is built from 14 residues. The ends lost 3 bases at V and 4 bases at J; junction bases unmatched: 2. Germline V gene sequence: CDR1 LNHNV, CDR2 YYDKDF (reference sequence). CDR3 DNA: TGTGCCACCAGCAGCGACAGGGGGTCAGATACGCAGTATTTT. It translates to CATSSDRGSDTQYF.

This clonotype was picked up a small number of times. The chain joins TRBV12-3 or TRBV12-4 to TRBJ2-3, with 9 bases matching TRBD2. V lost 3 bases to trimming and J lost 1 base; unmatched junction nucleotides: 11. This CDR3 spans 18 amino acids. The CDR3 loop is CASSFRLAGTFGTDTQYF. The CDR3 region has the DNA TGTGCCAGCAGTTTCAGGCTAGCGGGAACGTTCGGCACAGATACGCAGTATTTT.

This clonotype occurred many times. V gene TRBV12-3 or TRBV12-4 combines with J gene TRBJ2-3, with D maybe TRBD2 (6 bases). Trimming removed 6 bases from V and 3 bases from J, with 13 bases in between. The CDR3 extends over 14 amino acids. In nucleotides, the CDR3 is TGTGCCAGCAGCCTGGGCGGGGCAACAGATACGCAGTATTTT. Translation gives CASSLGGATDTQYF.

The chain is built from TRBV24-1 and TRBJ2-2; possible D gene TRBD1, 6 bases. Between the trimmed V and J ends, which lost 1 base and 12 bases, there was a span of 14 bases. Germline lookup yields CDR1 KGHDR and CDR2 SFDVKD. The CDR3 has 14 amino acids. The CDR3 sequence: CATSDFPTGRKLFF. In nucleotides, the CDR3 is TGTGCCACCAGTGATTTCCCCACAGGGCGAAAGCTGTTTTTT.

V and J are TRBV6-1 and TRBJ1-4; D unclear. V lost 5 bases to trimming and J lost 4 bases, with 14 bases between them. Germline loops: CDR1 MNHNS, CDR2 SASEGT. The CDR3 is 15 residues long. CDR3 sequence (DNA): TGTGCCAGCAGTAGAGAGGGTGGCGTTAATGAAAAACTGTTTTTT. Its translation: CASSREGGVNEKLFF.

This clonotype was counted at least ten times. The chain recombines TRBV5-4 with TRBJ2-2, with TRBD1 matching 9 bases. The V gene's germline CDR1 is SGHNT and CDR2 YYREEE (reference sequence). The CDR3 consists of 16 residues. The J segment lost 1 base and the V segment lost 0 bases, leaving 1 base of the junction unmatched. CDR3: CASSLGQGVNTGELFF. The CDR3 region has the DNA TGTGCCAGCAGCTTGGGACAGGGGGTGAACACCGGGGAGCTGTTTTTT. The whole variable domain, remainder taken from reference TRBV5-4 and TRBJ2-2, is ETGVTQSPTHLIKTRGQQVTLRCSSQSGHNTVSWYQQALGQGPQFIFQYYREEENGRGNFPPRFSGLQFPNYSSELNVNALELDDSALYLCASSLGQGVNTGELFFGEGSRLTVL.

V and J are TRBV28 and TRBJ2-7; no firm D call. V was trimmed by 3 bases and J by 2 bases, leaving 8 bases between them. Germline V gives CDR1 MDHEN, CDR2 SYDVKM. This CDR3 region has 13 residues. This chain's CDR3 is CASSLGQTYEQYV. CDR3 nucleotide sequence: TGTGCCAGCAGTTTGGGTCAGACCTACGAGCAGTACGTC.

This clonotype was observed a few times. The chain employs TRBV7-2 and TRBJ1-2; D may be TRBD1 (6 bases). The germline gives CDR1 SGHTA, CDR2 FQGNSA. The CDR3 is 14 residues long. The V end was cut by 3 bases, the J end by 1 base, with 9 bases between. The CDR3, as DNA: TGTGCCAGCAGCTTCGCAGGGGTTAACTATGGCTACACCTTC. Its protein is CASSFAGVNYGYTF.

This clonotype was found a few times. This chain joins TRBV6-1 and TRBJ2-3; possible D gene TRBD1, 5 bases. Trimming removed 6 bases at V and 4 bases at J, with 14 bases between. This CDR3 spans 14 amino acids. Germline loops: CDR1 MNHNS, CDR2 SASEGT. The CDR3 DNA is TGTGCCAGCAGGCCAGGTTGGGGCCCAGATACGCAGTATTTT. Residues: CASRPGWGPDTQYF.

This clonotype showed up just a few times. J is TRBJ2-1 and V is TRBV7-9; the match to TRBD1 covers 8 bases. Germline trimming cut 4 bases from V and 4 bases from J; bases unmatched to any gene: 9. This CDR3 has 16 residues. CDR1 is SEHNR, CDR2 FQNEAQ, per germline (reference sequence). The CDR3 DNA is TGTGCCAGCAGCTACCACGCCTGGACAGGGTACAATGAGCAGTTCTTC. It is translated as CASSYHAWTGYNEQFF.

The chain recombines TRBV4-1 with TRBJ2-3, with 8 bases that match TRBD2. Germline V CDR1 and CDR2: MGHRA, YSYEKL. The CDR3 spans 17 residues. With V trimmed by 1 base and J by 5 bases, 11 bases remained unmatched. The CDR3 is CASSQVGTGGPVDTQYF. In DNA, the CDR3 is TGCGCCAGCAGCCAAGTTGGGACGGGAGGGCCGGTAGATACGCAGTATTTT.

The chain links TRBV5-5 to TRBJ1-1; TRBD1 matches at 10 bases. The CDR3 runs to 15 residues. V gave up 3 bases and J gave up 2 bases; unmatched junction bases: 4. Germline V gene data show CDR1 as SGHKS and CDR2 as YYEKEE (reference sequence). The CDR3 bases are TGTGCCAGCAGCTCGAGGGACAGGGGAAACACTGAAGCTTTCTTT. It yields the protein CASSSRDRGNTEAFF.

The rearrangement uses TRBV7-6 and TRBJ2-1, with 7 nucleotides matching TRBD1. CDR1 SGHVS and CDR2 FNYEAQ come from the germline V gene. The CDR3 has 16 amino acids. Trimming at V came to 7 bases and at J to 6 bases, leaving 15 bases not matched to a gene. The CDR3 region is CASNKVTGLNGNEQFF. CDR3 sequence (DNA): TGTGCCAGCAACAAAGTGACAGGGCTTAACGGCAATGAGCAGTTCTTC.